One and the same sample provided the 6 T cell receptor beta chains below, sequenced in a study of CD8 T cells in Susac syndrome. With random hexamers, about 0.5 to 1 ug RNA was reverse transcribed. A single record per CDR3 protein comes from TCRdb applying MiXCR to the immunoSEQ multiplex PCR reads. The table records a few hundred thousand distinct CDR3 sequences, approximately 92% of them present only once. The sample consisted of CD4+ T cells from PBMCs. These receptors were taken from a human donor with multiple sclerosis.

The chain is built from TRBV19 and TRBJ1-5; 9 bases are a match to TRBD1. Germline values: CDR1 LNHDA, CDR2 SQIVND (reference sequence). Trimming cost V 7 bases and J 4 bases; bases outside gene matches: 8. CDR3 size: 15 residues. CDR3 sequence: CASTPLTGGNQPQHF. The CDR3 DNA reads TGTGCCAGTACCCCCCTGACAGGGGGAAATCAGCCCCAGCATTTT. Looking up the rest from reference TRBV19 and TRBJ1-5 gives the full variable domain: DGGITQSPKYLFRKEGQNVTLSCEQNLNHDAMYWYRQDPGQGLRLIYYSQIVNDFQKGDIAEGYSVSREKKESFPLTVTSAQKNPTAFYLCASTPLTGGNQPQHFGDGTRLSIL.

This chain links TRBV20-1 with TRBJ1-5, with 12 positions matching TRBD1. This CDR3 spans 20 amino acids. Trimming at V came to 3 bases and at J to 1 base, leaving 16 bases not matched to a gene. Germline lookup yields CDR1 DFQATT and CDR2 SNEGSKA (reference sequence). CDR3 sequence reads: CSASTGTGGLGLASNQPQHF. In nucleotides, the CDR3 is TGCAGTGCTAGTACCGGGACAGGGGGCTTGGGACTTGCCAGCAATCAGCCCCAGCATTTT.

The rearrangement joins TRBV11-2 to TRBJ1-2; D ambiguous. V lost 5 bases and J 0 bases, leaving 7 bases between the germline ends. Germline V gives CDR1 SGHAT, CDR2 FQNNGV. This CDR3 is built from 13 residues. This CDR3 is CASSATTNYGYTF. The DNA for the CDR3 is TGTGCCAGCAGCGCTACCACTAACTATGGCTACACCTTC.

The rearrangement uses TRBV14 and TRBJ1-2; D possibly corresponds to TRBD1 (5 bases). V dropped 0 bases and J dropped 4 bases, with 6 bases sitting between them. Germline CDR1 is SGHDN and CDR2 is FVKESK. The CDR3 extends over 13 amino acids. CDR3 amino acids: CASSQDTGYGYTF. Here the CDR3 DNA reads TGTGCCAGCAGCCAAGATACAGGCTATGGCTACACCTTC. Supplemented by reference TRBV14 and TRBJ1-2, the full variable domain reads EAGVTQFPSHSVIEKGQTVTLRCDPISGHDNLYWYRRVMGKEIKFLLHFVKESKQDESGMPNNRFLAERTGGTYSTLKVQPAELEDSGVYFCASSQDTGYGYTFGSGTRLTVV.

The chain joins TRBV12-3 or TRBV12-4 to TRBJ1-3, with TRBD1 matching over 10 bases. Germline trimming cut 1 base from V and 2 bases from J; bases unmatched to any gene: 5. The CDR3 length is 17 residues. The CDR3 loop reads CASSLDLGTGAGNTIYF. The CDR3 nucleotides are TGTGCCAGCAGTTTAGATTTAGGGACAGGGGCTGGAAACACCATATATTTT.

The CDR3 DNA is TGCGCCAGCAGCCCGACAGAGCGGGGGGGTCGCGGAGATACGCAGTATTTT. Protein: CASSPTERGGRGDTQYF. The chain combines TRBV5-1 with TRBJ2-3, with TRBD2 matching 10 bases. With V trimmed by 4 bases and J by 5 bases, 13 bases remained unmatched. Germline V gene sequence: CDR1 SGHRS, CDR2 YFSETQ. The CDR3 loop spans 17 amino acids.